The 13 T cell receptor beta chains given below trace back to one sample, sequenced in a study of blood T cell repertoires in COVID-19. Here immunoSEQ multiplex PCR was the method, and the copy in TCRdb shows in-frame clones only, minus some. This table has approximately 210,000 clones, 70% to 90% appearing once. Sequencing was done on a sample of peripheral blood. Receptor source: a human donor in a cohort sampled during active COVID-19.

This clone occurred once. The chain combines TRBV4-3 with TRBJ2-7; TRBD2 might be the D (6 bases). The V and J ends lost 0 bases and 2 bases respectively, with 14 bases between them. Germline-derived CDR1 and CDR2 are LGHNA and YSLEER. This CDR3 contains 16 residues. CDR3 sequence reads: CASSQDLGGGTYEQYF. For the CDR3, the DNA is TGCGCCAGCAGCCAAGATCTGGGGGGTGGGACCTACGAGCAGTACTTC.

This sequence joins TRBV18 and TRBJ1-3, with 8 nucleotides matching TRBD1. This CDR3 is built from 18 residues. V lost 1 base and J lost 3; bases outside the gene matches: 11. Germline CDR1 KGHSH, CDR2 LQKENI. The CDR3 nucleotides are TGTGCCAGCTCACCACAACAGGGGGGTCTTTTCAGTGGAAACACCATATATTTT. Protein sequence: CASSPQQGGLFSGNTIYF.

The V call is TRBV4-2, the J call TRBJ1-3; D is unresolved. The germline gives CDR1 LGHNA, CDR2 YNFKEQ. This CDR3 contains 15 residues. The V end was cut by 1 base, the J end by 0 bases, with 7 bases between. CDR3 amino acids: CASSQGSGSGNTIYF. In DNA form, the CDR3 reads TGTGCCAGCAGCCAAGGGTCCGGCTCTGGAAACACCATATATTTT.

This clone was seen once. This chain connects TRBV11-2 to TRBJ2-1; TRBD1 might be the D (6 bases). This CDR3 is 17 amino acids long. V was clipped by 5 bases and J by 3 bases, with 20 bases between them. Germline V lookup: CDR1 SGHAT, CDR2 FQNNGV. CDR3 sequence reads: CASSTQTRTDDYNEQFF. CDR3 nucleotides: TGTGCCAGCAGCACCCAGACCCGGACAGACGACTACAATGAGCAGTTCTTC.

The chain recombines TRBV28 with TRBJ1-6, with D tentatively TRBD1 (5 bases). Trimming left V 10 bases short and J 6 bases short, with 16 bases between. Germline loops: CDR1 MDHEN, CDR2 SYDVKM. This CDR3 comprises 14 residues. Here the CDR3 reads CATNGGRGNSPLHF. Here the CDR3 DNA reads TGTGCCACAAACGGCGGGAGGGGTAATTCACCCCTCCACTTT.

This rearrangement joins TRBV5-1 to TRBJ2-1; a weak D match, TRBD1 (5 bases). V dropped 0 bases and J dropped 10 bases, with 11 bases sitting between them. Per the germline V gene, CDR1 is SGHRS and CDR2 is YFSETQ. The CDR3 has 13 amino acids. Here the CDR3 DNA reads TGCGCCAGCAGCTTGGGGCCCAGGGAAGAGCAGTTCTTC. It is translated as CASSLGPREEQFF.

This chain uses TRBV27 with TRBJ2-7; D is unclear. The CDR3 runs to 14 residues. Trimming shortened V by 4 bases and J by 0 bases, and 10 bases separated the two germline ends. The germline V gene encodes CDR1 MNHEY and CDR2 SMNVEV (reference sequence). For the CDR3, the DNA is TGTGCCAGCAGTTGGTCAGCTAGCTCCTACGAGCAGTACTTC. Its protein product is CASSWSASSYEQYF.

This chain joins TRBV19 and TRBJ2-2; 7 nucleotides match TRBD1. CDR1 and CDR2 (germline): LNHDA, SQIVND (reference sequence). The CDR3 runs to 15 residues. Trimming at V came to 9 bases and at J to 0 bases, leaving 7 bases not matched to a gene. CDR3 nucleotides: TGTGCCAGCCGCGATGGACAGGCGAACACCGGGGAGCTGTTTTTT. It encodes CASRDGQANTGELFF.

J is TRBJ1-6 and V is TRBV27; D gene ambiguous. Germline V gives CDR1 MNHEY, CDR2 SMNVEV (reference sequence). This CDR3 contains 13 residues. Deletions cut 3 bases from V and 10 bases from J, with 10 bases between. The CDR3 loop is CASSFGLRSPLHF. As DNA, the CDR3 is TGTGCCAGCAGTTTCGGCCTCAGGTCACCCCTCCACTTT.

A note on this clone: Mismatch with germline at one junction end may stem from a read error. The chain uses TRBV7-7 and TRBJ1-1; no reliable D call. The V gene's germline CDR1 is SSHAT and CDR2 FNYEAQ (reference sequence). This CDR3 has 13 amino acids. This chain's CDR3 is CASSSSPNTEAFF. The CDR3 DNA is TGTGCTAGCAGCTCTTCCCCGAACACTGAAGCTTTCTTT.

This sequence joins TRBV28 and TRBJ1-1, with 7 bases identical to TRBD1. The germline CDR1 and CDR2 sequences are MDHEN and SYDVKM. CDR3 length: 15 residues. V trimming: 3 bases; J trimming: 0 bases; junction bases outside the gene matches: 4. CDR3 in DNA: TGTGCCAGCAGTTTCTACAGGGGTGTGAACACTGAAGCTTTCTTT. It codes for CASSFYRGVNTEAFF.

This clone was seen only once. The same CDR3 also results from other DNA sequences found in this sample. The chain links TRBV3-1 (or the pseudogene TRBV3-2) to TRBJ2-5, with D possibly TRBD2 on 5 matching bases. Germline V gene sequence: CDR1 LGHDT, CDR2 YNNKEL (reference sequence). Trimming took off 1 base at V and 5 bases at J, with 5 bases between the two ends. The length of the CDR3 is 12 residues. This chain's CDR3 is CASSQGGETQYF. The CDR3 DNA reads as TGTGCCAGCAGCCAAGGCGGGGAGACCCAGTACTTC.

The chain has TRBV4-2 and TRBJ2-7; perhaps TRBD2 as D (6 bases). The CDR3 contains 15 residues. Trimming removed 1 base from V and 4 bases from J, with 14 bases in between. In germline, CDR1 is LGHNA, CDR2 YNFKEQ. CDR3 amino acids: CASSQGLERSYEQYF. As DNA, the CDR3 is TGTGCCAGCAGCCAAGGACTAGAGCGTTCATACGAGCAGTACTTC.